One sample yielded the 7 T cell receptor beta chains listed below, sequenced in a study of blood T cell repertoires in COVID-19. TCRdb keeps only in-frame clones here, not all; method: immunoSEQ multiplex PCR. In the table there are some 490,000 clones, approximately 86% of which are singletons. Sequencing used PBMCs or T cells enriched from blood (not recorded which). The receptors come from a woman aged 60-75 years who had recovered from COVID-19.

The chain joins TRBV4-1 to TRBJ2-5; 11 bases map to TRBD2. The CDR3 extends over 17 amino acids. Germline lookup yields CDR1 MGHRA and CDR2 YSYEKL. V dropped 3 bases and J dropped 4; count of bases not matched to a gene: 10. CDR3: CASSQMGLAGGGETQYF. CDR3 nucleotides: TGCGCCAGCAGCCAGATGGGGCTAGCGGGGGGAGGAGAGACCCAGTACTTC.

This chain connects TRBV11-2 to TRBJ2-1; possible D gene TRBD2, 6 bases. Trimming cost V 4 bases and J 10 bases, with 17 bases left between them. The CDR3 is 14 residues long. CDR1 is SGHAT and CDR2 is FQNNGV in the germline V gene. The CDR3 region is CASSSYLGGLEQFF. The DNA for the CDR3 is TGTGCCAGCAGCTCGTATCTCGGGGGATTAGAGCAGTTCTTC. Looking up the rest from reference TRBV11-2 and TRBJ2-1 gives the full variable domain: EAGVAQSPRYKIIEKRQSVAFWCNPISGHATLYWYQQILGQGPKLLIQFQNNGVVDDSQLPKDRFSAERLKGVDSTLKIQPAKLEDSAVYLCASSSYLGGLEQFFGPGTRLTVL.

The V call is TRBV24-1, the J call TRBJ1-2; 7 positions agree with TRBD1. Germline V gene lookup returns CDR1 KGHDR and CDR2 SFDVKD. Losses at the gene ends were 5 bases for V and 4 bases for J; bases not matched to a gene: 6. The length of the CDR3 is 14 residues. In DNA form, the CDR3 reads TGTGCCACCAGTGCAGGGGGTAGCGCCTATGGCTACACCTTC. Its protein product is CATSAGGSAYGYTF.

This chain links TRBV4-1 with TRBJ1-2; tentative D call: TRBD1 (6 bases). Germline-derived CDR1 and CDR2 are MGHRA and YSYEKL. Trimming removed 4 bases from V and 4 bases from J, with 10 bases in between. The CDR3 runs 13 residues. The CDR3, as DNA: TGCGCCAGCAGCCGCACAGGGTCCTATGGCTACACCTTC. It translates to CASSRTGSYGYTF.

Concerning this clone: The germline gene is not matched at one end of the junction; a read error may be the cause. J is TRBJ1-4 and V is TRBV7-7; TRBD1 matches 7 bases. Germline loops: CDR1 SSHAT, CDR2 FNYEAQ (reference sequence). CDR3 length: 15 amino acids. CDR3 amino acids: CASSPPTGTNEKLFF. DNA for the CDR3: TGTGCTAGCAGCCCACCGACAGGGACTAATGAAAAACTGTTTTTT.

This clone was observed once. The chain couples TRBV5-4 to TRBJ2-1; 10 bases are shared with TRBD2. Germline V lookup: CDR1 SGHNT, CDR2 YYREEE (reference sequence). The CDR3 runs 13 residues. The junction had 4 bases not matched to a gene; V was cut back by 7 bases and J by 6 bases. The CDR3 here is CASRSSGGNEQFF. CDR3 nucleotide sequence: TGTGCCAGCCGATCTAGCGGGGGCAATGAGCAGTTCTTC.

The rearrangement links TRBV11-2 to TRBJ2-7; possible D gene TRBD1, 5 bases. Trimming removed 2 bases at V and 1 base at J, with 12 bases between. The CDR3 spans 15 residues. Per germline, CDR1 SGHAT and CDR2 FQNNGV. The CDR3 region has the DNA TGTGCCAGCAGCTTATGGCAGGGAAAGTCCTACGAGCAGTACGTC. Protein sequence: CASSLWQGKSYEQYV.